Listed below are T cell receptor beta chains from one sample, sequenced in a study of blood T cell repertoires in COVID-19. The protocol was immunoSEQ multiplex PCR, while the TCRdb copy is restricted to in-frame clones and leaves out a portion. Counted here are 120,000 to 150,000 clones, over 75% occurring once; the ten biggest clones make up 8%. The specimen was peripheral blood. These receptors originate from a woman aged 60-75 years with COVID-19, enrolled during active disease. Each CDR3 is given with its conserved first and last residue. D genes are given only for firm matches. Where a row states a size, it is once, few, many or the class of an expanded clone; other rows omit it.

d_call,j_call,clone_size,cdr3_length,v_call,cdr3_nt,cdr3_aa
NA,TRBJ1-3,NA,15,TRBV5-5,TGTGCCAGCAGCCTCACCTCAGGGTCTGGAAACACCATATATTTT,CASSLTSGSGNTIYF
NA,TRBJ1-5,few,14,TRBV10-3,TGTGCCATCAGTGAGTATCCGGGGAATCAGCCCCAGCATTTT,CAISEYPGNQPQHF
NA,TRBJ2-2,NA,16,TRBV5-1,TGCGCCAGCAGCTTTTTGTCCGGGGGTCGGCCCGGGGAGCTGTTTTTT,CASSFLSGGRPGELFF
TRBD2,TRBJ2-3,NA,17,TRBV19,TGTGCCAGTAGTCCAGACTTAGCGGGGGCCCGCACAGATACGCAGTATTTT,CASSPDLAGARTDTQYF
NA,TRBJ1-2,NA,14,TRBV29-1,TGCAGCGTTGTAAGAAACACAGGTGAAGGTGGCTACACCTTC,CSVVRNTGEGGYTF
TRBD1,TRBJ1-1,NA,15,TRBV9,TGTGCCAGCAGCGGCGTGAGGGGGCTGAACACTGAAGCTTTCTTT,CASSGVRGLNTEAFF
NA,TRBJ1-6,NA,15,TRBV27,TGTGCCAGCAGTTCGGAGCGGATTCCTAATTCACCCCTCCACTTT,CASSSERIPNSPLHF
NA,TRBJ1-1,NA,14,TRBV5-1,TGCGCCAGCCGTCAGGGGCGGTTAAACACTGAAGCTTTCTTT,CASRQGRLNTEAFF
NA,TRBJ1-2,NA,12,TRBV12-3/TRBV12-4,TGTGCCAGCAGTAGACTCACGGGAGGCTACACCTTC,CASSRLTGGYTF
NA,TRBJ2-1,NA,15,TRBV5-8,TGTGCCAGCAGCTTGGCGGGGTACTCCTACAATGAGCAGTTCTTC,CASSLAGYSYNEQFF
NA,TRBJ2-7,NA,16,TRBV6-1,TGTGCCAGCAGTGGGGGCCCGGGACGGGACACCTCGGAGCAGTACTTC,CASSGGPGRDTSEQYF